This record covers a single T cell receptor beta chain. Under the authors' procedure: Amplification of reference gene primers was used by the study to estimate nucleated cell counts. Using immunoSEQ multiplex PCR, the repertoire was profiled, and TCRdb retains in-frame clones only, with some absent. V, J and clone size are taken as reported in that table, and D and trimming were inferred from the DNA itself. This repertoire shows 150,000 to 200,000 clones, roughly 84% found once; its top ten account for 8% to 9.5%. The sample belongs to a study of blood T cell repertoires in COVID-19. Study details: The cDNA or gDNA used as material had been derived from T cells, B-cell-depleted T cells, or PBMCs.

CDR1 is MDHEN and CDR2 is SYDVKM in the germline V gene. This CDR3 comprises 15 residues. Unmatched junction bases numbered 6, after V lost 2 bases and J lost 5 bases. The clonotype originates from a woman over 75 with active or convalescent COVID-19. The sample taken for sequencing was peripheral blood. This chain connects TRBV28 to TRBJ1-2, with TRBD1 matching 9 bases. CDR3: CASSLPDRGKYGYTF. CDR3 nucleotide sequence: TGTGCCAGCAGTTTACCGGACAGGGGAAAATATGGCTACACCTTC.